The 10 T cell receptor beta chains listed next were all sequenced from one sample in a study of shared clonotypes between healthy human individuals. TCRdb's copy holds only in-frame clones and misses some; the assay was immunoSEQ multiplex PCR. The data contain a few million clones, 85% to 95% of them singletons. What was sequenced was naive CD4+ T cells sorted from blood. The subset here: CD45RA+ positively selected. Receptors were obtained from a man younger than 35 in good health.

The rearrangement links TRBV19 to TRBJ2-2; 7 bases are a match to TRBD1. Germline V gene data show CDR1 as LNHDA and CDR2 as SQIVND (reference sequence). The V and J ends lost 3 bases and 4 bases, in that order; junction bases with no gene match: 5. The CDR3 is made up of 15 amino acids. The CDR3 sequence is CASSIQQGTTGELFF. The CDR3 DNA is TGTGCCAGTAGTATCCAACAGGGGACCACCGGGGAGCTGTTTTTT. Drawing the rest from reference TRBV19 and TRBJ2-2, the complete variable domain is DGGITQSPKYLFRKEGQNVTLSCEQNLNHDAMYWYRQDPGQGLRLIYYSQIVNDFQKGDIAEGYSVSREKKESFPLTVTSAQKNPTAFYLCASSIQQGTTGELFFGEGSRLTVL.

The table lists this clone with a count of one. The gene calls are TRBV19 and TRBJ1-1; a weak D match, TRBD1 (6 bases). The CDR3 runs 14 residues. The germline V and J ends were trimmed by 5 bases and 5 bases, with 15 bases remaining between them. Germline V gene data show CDR1 as LNHDA and CDR2 as SQIVND (reference sequence). The CDR3 DNA reads TGTGCCAGTAGTTCGGTACAGGGCAGGACTGAAGCTTTCTTT. Amino acids: CASSSVQGRTEAFF.

As for this clone: The sample carries other DNA sequences with the same CDR3. The genes are TRBV6-1 and TRBJ1-2; possibly TRBD1 for D (5 bases). This CDR3 comprises 15 residues. The germline gives CDR1 MNHNS, CDR2 SASEGT. V gave up 2 bases and J gave up 3 bases, with 13 bases separating them. The CDR3 nucleotides are TGTGCCAGCAGTGAAAGAGGGCAGGGTCACTATGGCTACACCTTC. Translating gives CASSERGQGHYGYTF.

The chain joins TRBV5-5 to TRBJ1-1, with D maybe TRBD1 (6 bases). Germline CDR1 reads SGHKS; CDR2 reads YYEKEE (reference sequence). This CDR3 region has 14 residues. Deletions cut 2 bases from V and 1 base from J, with 9 bases between. The CDR3 DNA reads as TGTGCCAGCAGCTTACCACAGGGGAACACTGAAGCTTTCTTT. Its translation: CASSLPQGNTEAFF.

Concerning this clone: Other nucleotide sequences from this sample produce the same CDR3. The rearrangement uses TRBV10-3 and TRBJ2-7; D is ambiguous. The ends were cut back, 0 bases at V and 1 base at J, with 7 bases in the middle. The CDR3 consists of 14 residues. Per the germline V gene, CDR1 is ENHRY and CDR2 is SYGVKD. CDR3 residues: CAISESGTSYEQYF. Written as DNA, the CDR3 is TGTGCCATCAGTGAGTCGGGCACTTCCTACGAGCAGTACTTC.

The chain combines TRBV6-1 with TRBJ1-1; the D gene is possibly TRBD1 (6 bases). The germline gives CDR1 MNHNS, CDR2 SASEGT. Deletions cut 2 bases from V and 3 bases from J, with 13 bases between. This CDR3 region has 15 residues. In nucleotides, the CDR3 is TGTGCCAGCAGTGAATTCGAGGGGGGGCACACTGAAGCTTTCTTT. Translated, it gives CASSEFEGGHTEAFF.

The rearrangement links TRBV19 to TRBJ1-2; D perhaps matches TRBD1 (6 bases). The CDR3 has 15 residues. The V gene lost 6 bases and the J gene lost 4 bases, with 18 bases spanning the gap. Per germline, CDR1 LNHDA and CDR2 SQIVND (reference sequence). CDR3: CASRETGTWSYGYTF. CDR3 nucleotide sequence: TGTGCCAGTAGGGAAACAGGGACATGGAGCTATGGCTACACCTTC.

The rearrangement links TRBV5-6 to TRBJ2-7, with TRBD2 matching 15 bases. The germline gives CDR1 SGHDT, CDR2 YYEEEE. The V segment lost 4 bases and the J segment 5 bases; nucleotides outside the gene matches: 7. This CDR3 has 16 amino acids. The CDR3 DNA follows: TGTGCCAGCAGCAGGACTAGCGGGAGGGCCGTGGACGAGCAGTACTTC. As protein: CASSRTSGRAVDEQYF.

The chain is built from TRBV5-1 and TRBJ1-1; 8 positions match TRBD1. After removal of 3 bases from V and 5 bases from J, the junction contained 9 bases not matched to a gene. Germline V gene sequence: CDR1 SGHRS, CDR2 YFSETQ. The CDR3 contains 15 residues. The CDR3 bases are TGCGCCAGCAGCTCTGGACACAGGGGGGTAACTGAAGCTTTCTTT. It translates to CASSSGHRGVTEAFF.

The chain has TRBV5-6 and TRBJ2-7, with TRBD1 matching over 10 bases. The CDR3 has 16 residues. V dropped 6 bases and J dropped 3; count of bases not matched to a gene: 12. Germline lookup yields CDR1 SGHDT and CDR2 YYEEEE. The DNA of the CDR3 is TGTGCCAGCAATCTCCGACGGACAGGGGGGAGCTACGAGCAGTACTTC. It yields the protein CASNLRRTGGSYEQYF.